Below are 27 T cell receptor beta chains sequenced from a single sample in a study of vaccination and CD4 T cells after COVID-19. The treatment here: roughly nine-day PBMC culture with coronavirus spike peptide pools or control peptides (ViraFEST assay). Cultured CD4+ T cells had their DNA profiled by the Oncomine TCR Beta short-read assay. A single record per CDR3 protein comes from TCRdb applying MiXCR to the PCR reads. The sample lists fewer than 13,000 distinct CDR3 sequences; under 70% were seen once. Antigens of these TCRs are unknown. Sequenced material: CD4+ T cells from blood, cultured in vitro. The receptor set was obtained from a human donor who had recovered from COVID-19.

This clonotype was observed a few times. The chain is built from TRBV19 and TRBJ2-2; D unresolved. Germline V gives CDR1 LNHDA, CDR2 SQIVND (reference sequence). Deletions cut 3 bases from V and 6 bases from J, with 5 bases between. CDR3 size: 12 residues. CDR3: CASSILPGELFF. The CDR3 region has the DNA TGTGCCAGTAGTATCCTCCCCGGGGAGCTGTTTTTT.

The V gene is TRBV27, the J gene TRBJ1-1; D might be TRBD1 (5 bases). Between the trimmed V and J ends, which lost 0 bases and 4 bases, there was a span of 21 bases. CDR1 and CDR2 from the germline V gene are MNHEY and SMNVEV (reference sequence). This CDR3 spans 18 amino acids. The CDR3 bases are TGTGCCAGCAGTTTATCCCCCCCCCACAGGACCCGGGGCACTGAAGCTTTCTTT. Translation: CASSLSPPHRTRGTEAFF.

The chain carries TRBV20-1 and TRBJ2-7, with TRBD2 matching 10 bases. V shed 3 bases, J shed 4 bases, and the junction held 15 bases outside the gene matches. Germline V gives CDR1 DFQATT, CDR2 SNEGSKA (reference sequence). The CDR3 is 17 amino acids. CDR3 residues: CSASTGRLAGVSYEQYF. The CDR3, as DNA: TGCAGTGCTAGTACAGGGAGGCTAGCGGGAGTTTCGTACGAGCAGTACTTC.

V gene TRBV6-1 combines with J gene TRBJ2-1; 12 nucleotides match TRBD2. The CDR3 is 18 amino acids. The V gene end was trimmed by 11 bases and the J gene end by 2 bases; junction bases not matched to a gene: 16. In germline, CDR1 is MNHNS, CDR2 SASEGT. The CDR3 is CAAFSRASSGRAYNEQFF. DNA for the CDR3: TGTGCCGCCTTCAGTCGAGCCTCTAGCGGGAGGGCCTACAATGAGCAGTTCTTC.

This clonotype was detected only a few times. V usage is TRBV7-9 and J usage is TRBJ2-7, with TRBD2 matching over 8 bases. CDR3 length equals 15 residues. Germline assignment: CDR1 SEHNR and CDR2 FQNEAQ (reference sequence). The junction had 7 bases not matched to a gene; V was cut back by 4 bases and J by 2 bases. CDR3 loop: CASSSTSGATYEQYF. Written as DNA, the CDR3 is TGTGCCAGCAGCTCTACTAGCGGAGCAACCTACGAGCAGTACTTC.

This clonotype was seen only a few times. The gene calls are TRBV6-1 and TRBJ1-2, with no clear D. V lost 5 bases, J lost 5 bases, and 12 bases lay in between. CDR3 size: 13 residues. Germline V lookup: CDR1 MNHNS, CDR2 SASEGT. The CDR3 sequence is CASSRSKEYGYTF. In nucleotides, the CDR3 is TGTGCCAGCAGTCGATCCAAGGAGTATGGCTACACCTTC.

This chain links TRBV6-1 with TRBJ1-6; 7 bases align to TRBD1. The CDR3 covers 14 residues. Germline assignment: CDR1 MNHNS and CDR2 SASEGT. J lost 6 bases, V lost 4 bases, and 3 bases had no gene match. The CDR3 DNA is TGTGCCAGCAGTGGGGACAGAGGTAATTCACCCCTCCACTTT. It translates to CASSGDRGNSPLHF.

The gene calls are TRBV28 and TRBJ2-3, with 8 bases that match TRBD2. V shed 5 bases, J shed 3 bases, and the junction held 13 bases outside the gene matches. The CDR3 has 17 amino acids. CDR1 and CDR2 (germline): MDHEN, SYDVKM. The CDR3 region is CASSPSPSSGRTDTQYF. Here the CDR3 DNA reads TGTGCCAGCAGTCCCAGCCCTTCCAGCGGGAGAACAGATACGCAGTATTTT. Using reference TRBV28 and TRBJ2-3 for the parts outside the CDR3, the full variable domain is DVKVTQSSRYLVKRTGEKVFLECVQDMDHENMFWYRQDPGLGLRLIYFSYDVKMKEKGDIPEGYSVSREKKERFSLILESASTNQTSMYLCASSPSPSSGRTDTQYFGPGTRLTVL.

This sequence joins TRBV24-1 and TRBJ1-4; TRBD1 agrees at 7 bases. V was pared by 3 bases and J by 8 bases, with 5 bases of the junction left unmatched. CDR1 is KGHDR, CDR2 SFDVKD, per germline. This CDR3 contains 14 residues. The CDR3 sequence: CATSDGGQAEKLFF. CDR3 coding DNA: TGTGCCACCAGTGATGGAGGACAGGCGGAAAAACTGTTTTTT.

This clonotype was detected a few times. This sequence joins TRBV20-1 and TRBJ1-3, with D perhaps TRBD1 (5 bases). CDR1 DFQATT and CDR2 SNEGSKA come from the germline V gene (reference sequence). The germline V and J ends were trimmed by 3 bases and 14 bases, with 14 bases remaining between them. This CDR3 spans 11 amino acids. CDR3 amino acids: CSASDSGGVYF. DNA for the CDR3: TGCAGTGCTAGTGACAGTGGAGGCGTATATTTT.

The V and J genes are TRBV5-1 and TRBJ1-2; D is ambiguous. CDR3 length: 14 amino acids. The germline V and J ends were trimmed by 4 bases and 0 bases, with 10 bases remaining between them. Germline lookup yields CDR1 SGHRS and CDR2 YFSETQ. CDR3 sequence: CASSPDGTNYGYTF. CDR3 nucleotide sequence: TGCGCCAGCAGCCCAGACGGAACTAACTATGGCTACACCTTC.

V and J are TRBV19 and TRBJ2-7; possible D gene TRBD1, 6 bases. With 4 bases removed from V and 3 bases from J, the gap between germline ends came to 10 bases. The germline gives CDR1 LNHDA, CDR2 SQIVND (reference sequence). This CDR3 has 13 residues. The CDR3 DNA sequence: TGTGCCAGTAGTACGCAGACAGGCTACGAGCAGTACTTC. Protein product: CASSTQTGYEQYF.

In its sample, this clonotype was seen a few times. This chain connects TRBV19 to TRBJ1-2; D possibly corresponds to TRBD1 (5 bases). Trimming cost V 5 bases and J 4 bases, with 17 bases left between them. Germline V gene sequence: CDR1 LNHDA, CDR2 SQIVND (reference sequence). The CDR3 is 15 amino acids. The CDR3 sequence: CASSFSFGGVYGYTF. The DNA of the CDR3 is TGTGCCAGTAGTTTCTCCTTCGGGGGGGTCTATGGCTACACCTTC.

This clonotype was observed a handful of times. The rearrangement links TRBV11-3 to TRBJ1-6; no firm D call. CDR3 length equals 13 residues. Germline V gene lookup returns CDR1 SGHNT and CDR2 YENEEA. V was shortened by 4 bases and J by 6 bases, with 7 bases between the two germline ends. The CDR3 sequence: CASSSGPNSPLHF. CDR3 DNA sequence: TGTGCCAGCAGCTCGGGTCCTAATTCACCCCTCCACTTT.

This clonotype was picked up a small number of times. The J gene is TRBJ2-3, the V gene TRBV6-1, with 13 bases matching TRBD2. V lost 6 bases, J lost 5 bases, and 5 bases stayed unmatched. Per the germline V gene, CDR1 is MNHNS and CDR2 is SASEGT. The CDR3 is 15 residues long. The CDR3 DNA follows: TGTGCCAGCAGATCGACTAGCGGGAGGATAGATACGCAGTATTTT. It yields the protein CASRSTSGRIDTQYF.

This chain connects TRBV7-9 to TRBJ1-3, with D possibly TRBD1 on 5 matching bases. V was trimmed by 3 bases and J by 0 bases, leaving 12 bases between them. The CDR3 totals 16 residues. Germline CDR1 is SEHNR and CDR2 is FQNEAQ (reference sequence). DNA of the CDR3: TGTGCCAGCAGCTTCAGGGACCCTCTCTCTGGAAACACCATATATTTT. This sequence encodes CASSFRDPLSGNTIYF. The full variable domain, rest sourced from reference TRBV7-9 and TRBJ1-3, is DTGVSQNPRHKITKRGQNVTFRCDPISEHNRLYWYRQTLGQGPEFLTYFQNEAQLEKSRLLSDRFSAERPKGSFSTLEIQRTEQGDSAMYLCASSFRDPLSGNTIYFGEGSWLTVV.

The chain couples TRBV28 to TRBJ1-2; D perhaps matches TRBD1 (5 bases). V lost 5 bases and J 5 bases, leaving 15 bases between the germline ends. CDR3 length: 14 amino acids. Per germline, CDR1 MDHEN and CDR2 SYDVKM. The CDR3, as DNA: TGTGCCAGCAGTCCCTCGGGAAGGGGATATGGCTACACCTTC. Protein product: CASSPSGRGYGYTF.

The rearrangement joins TRBV20-1 to TRBJ1-1; D remains ambiguous. Trimming pared 2 bases from V and 6 bases from J, leaving 7 bases between. The CDR3 spans 11 residues. Germline lookup yields CDR1 DFQATT and CDR2 SNEGSKA (reference sequence). The CDR3 reads CSARTPAEAFF. DNA for the CDR3: TGCAGTGCTAGAACTCCTGCTGAAGCTTTCTTT.

V usage is TRBV2 and J usage is TRBJ2-3; D call uncertain. This CDR3 region has 13 residues. Trimming took off 4 bases at V and 2 bases at J, with 7 bases between the two ends. Germline V gene lookup returns CDR1 SNHLY and CDR2 FYNNEI. Written as DNA, the CDR3 is TGTGCCAGCAGTGGACCGTTCACAGATACGCAGTATTTT. Its protein product is CASSGPFTDTQYF. The complete variable domain, with remaining parts taken from reference TRBV2 and TRBJ2-3, reads EPEVTQTPSHQVTQMGQEVILRCVPISNHLYFYWYRQILGQKVEFLVSFYNNEISEKSEIFDDQFSVERPDGSNFTLKIRSTKLEDSAMYFCASSGPFTDTQYFGPGTRLTVL.

The chain recombines TRBV20-1 with TRBJ2-1; the match to TRBD2 covers 8 bases. V shed 5 bases, J shed 7 bases, and the junction held 16 bases outside the gene matches. CDR1 and CDR2 from the germline V gene are DFQATT and SNEGSKA (reference sequence). This CDR3 has 16 amino acids. The CDR3 nucleotides read TGCAGTGCTGGGGAGCCGCGAGCGGGAGAGGGGAATGAGCAGTTCTTC. It is translated as CSAGEPRAGEGNEQFF.

This clonotype has a handful of counts. This chain connects TRBV6-1 to TRBJ1-2, with D possibly being TRBD1 (6 bases). Germline lookup yields CDR1 MNHNS and CDR2 SASEGT. The CDR3 is 14 amino acids. V lost 3 bases and J 4 bases, leaving 12 bases between the germline ends. The DNA of the CDR3 is TGTGCCAGCAGTGATGTCGACAGGACCTATGGCTACACCTTC. It codes for CASSDVDRTYGYTF.

V gene TRBV12-3 or TRBV12-4 combines with J gene TRBJ2-5; D could derive from TRBD1 or TRBD2 (6 bases each). V dropped 7 bases and J dropped 2 bases, with 17 bases sitting between them. The CDR3 sequence is 15 residues long. The CDR3 DNA reads as TGTGCCAGCATCCCTCGAGGGGGGCCTCAAGAGACCCAGTACTTC. Protein product: CASIPRGGPQETQYF.

V gene TRBV6-1 combines with J gene TRBJ1-1; a possible D gene is TRBD1 (6 bases). The CDR3 spans 13 residues. Looked up from germline, CDR1 is MNHNS and CDR2 is SASEGT. V dropped 7 bases and J dropped 1 base, with 10 bases sitting between them. CDR3 protein: CASTLGANTEAFF. For the CDR3, the DNA is TGTGCCAGCACCCTGGGGGCGAACACTGAAGCTTTCTTT.

The V call is TRBV2, the J call TRBJ2-2; TRBD2 matches 9 bases. The trim removed 6 bases at V and 4 bases at J, leaving 9 bases unmatched. Germline CDR1 SNHLY, CDR2 FYNNEI. The length of the CDR3 is 16 residues. CDR3 DNA: TGTGCCAGCAGCGAACTAGCGGGCGACTTCACCGGGGAGCTGTTTTTT. Translating it yields CASSELAGDFTGELFF.

V usage is TRBV7-2 and J usage is TRBJ1-1; D remains unclear. Trimming removed 3 bases from V and 6 bases from J, with 8 bases in between. The CDR3 runs to 12 residues. The germline CDR1 and CDR2 sequences are SGHTA and FQGNSA. CDR3 sequence reads: CASSFISSEAFF. The CDR3 region has the DNA TGTGCCAGCAGCTTCATTTCGTCTGAAGCTTTCTTT.

The J gene is TRBJ2-1, the V gene TRBV19; perhaps TRBD1 as D (6 bases). Trimming shortened V by 5 bases and J by 0 bases, and 20 bases separated the two germline ends. The germline V gene encodes CDR1 LNHDA and CDR2 SQIVND (reference sequence). The length of the CDR3 is 18 residues. The CDR3 reads CASSPYSGTLSSYNEQFF. CDR3 DNA: TGTGCCAGTAGTCCATACTCCGGGACACTCAGCTCCTACAATGAGCAGTTCTTC.

V is TRBV7-2 and J is TRBJ1-2, with D possibly being TRBD1 (5 bases). Trimming left V 4 bases short and J 0 bases short, with 6 bases between. Germline V gene sequence: CDR1 SGHTA, CDR2 FQGNSA. The length of the CDR3 is 13 residues. DNA of the CDR3: TGTGCCAGCAGCTCGGGACCTAACTATGGCTACACCTTC. This codes for CASSSGPNYGYTF.